These 20 T cell receptor beta chains came from one sample sequenced in a study of T cells expressing NK-cell markers. With the 5' RACE reads reprocessed, TCRdb shows one record per CDR3 protein and no DNA. This sample carries around 550,000 distinct CDR3 sequences, with 3.5% to 4.5% going to the ten biggest clones. The sample comprised blood T cells: a sorted CD56 or NKG2C T cell subset, CD4+ or CD8+ T cells, or bulk PBMC T cells (not recorded which). The receptors derive from a man between 18 and 29 years old in good health.

V usage is TRBV5-1 and J usage is TRBJ1-1. The V gene's germline CDR1 is SGHRS and CDR2 YFSETQ. The CDR3 contains 16 residues. CDR3 region: CASSLGFEHQVTEAFF.

The rearrangement joins TRBV5-1 to TRBJ2-1; as DNA is missing, the TRBD2 call by TCRdb cannot be tested. Germline V gives CDR1 SGHRS, CDR2 YFSETQ. The CDR3 length is 16 residues. This CDR3 is CASSYARLSPGSEQFF. Drawing the rest from reference TRBV5-1 and TRBJ2-1, the complete variable domain is KAGVTQTPRYLIKTRGQQVTLSCSPISGHRSVSWYQQTPGQGLQFLFEYFSETQRNKGNFPGRFSGRQFSNSRSEMNVSTLELGDSALYLCASSYARLSPGSEQFFGPGTRLTVL.

The chain recombines TRBV7-2 with TRBJ2-2. This CDR3 has 14 amino acids. Germline CDR1 and CDR2: SGHTA and FQGNSA. This CDR3 reads CASSRIGSSGELFF.

CDR3 sequence reads: CASSYLGTSSLAKNIQYF. The J gene is TRBJ2-4, the V gene TRBV5-5; no DNA is available, so the TRBD2 call from TCRdb remains unchecked. This CDR3 has 18 amino acids. Germline CDR1 is SGHKS and CDR2 is YYEKEE (reference sequence).

The CDR3 protein is CASLITDQGHGGYTF. This chain uses TRBV2 with TRBJ1-2. CDR3 length: 15 amino acids. The V gene's germline CDR1 is SNHLY and CDR2 FYNNEI.

The rearrangement uses TRBV20-1 and TRBJ1-5; TCRdb calls TRBD1, which cannot be checked without DNA. The CDR3 covers 20 residues. Looked up from germline, CDR1 is DFQATT and CDR2 is SNEGSKA (reference sequence). CDR3 in amino acids: CSASGLTEDSPLLSNQPQHF.

The CDR3 region is CASSSYRGLSEKLFF. The rearrangement uses TRBV12-3 or TRBV12-4 and TRBJ1-4; the TCRdb D gene call, TRBD1, has no DNA to confirm it. The CDR3 has 15 amino acids.

This rearrangement joins TRBV6-1 to TRBJ1-5. The CDR3 is made up of 14 amino acids. Looked up from germline, CDR1 is MNHNS and CDR2 is SASEGT. CDR3 protein: CATSDGVTMAPQHF.

This chain links TRBV12-3 or TRBV12-4 with TRBJ2-2; TCRdb lists TRBD2, though no DNA is available to test this call. The CDR3 consists of 15 residues. Here the CDR3 reads CASNPSGQRTGELFF.

The chain recombines TRBV12-3 or TRBV12-4 with TRBJ2-1. The CDR3 has 13 residues. The CDR3 sequence is CASSLSGVSAQFF.

The chain employs TRBV11-3 and TRBJ2-1; TCRdb's D call, TRBD2, is unchecked because there is no DNA. Per the germline V gene, CDR1 is SGHNT and CDR2 is YENEEA. The CDR3 is 18 amino acids. Here the CDR3 reads CASSLGYRLAGAYNEQFF.

CDR3 protein: CIEGPCRNTIYF. The chain combines TRBV20-1 with TRBJ1-3. The length of the CDR3 is 12 residues. Germline values: CDR1 DFQATT, CDR2 SNEGSKA (reference sequence).

This chain uses TRBV2 with TRBJ2-1; TCRdb lists TRBD2, though no DNA is available to test this call. The CDR3 runs to 13 residues. The V gene's germline CDR1 is SNHLY and CDR2 FYNNEI. The CDR3 spells CASRLADYNEQFF.

V usage is TRBV12-3 or TRBV12-4 and J usage is TRBJ2-1; TCRdb calls TRBD1, which cannot be checked without DNA. This CDR3 is built from 16 residues. CDR3 loop: CASSQLVGTVYNEQFF.

V usage is TRBV6-6 and J usage is TRBJ1-2. The CDR3 spans 11 residues. CDR1 MNHNY and CDR2 SVGAGI come from the germline V gene (reference sequence). The CDR3 loop is CASSAEDGYTF.

V gene TRBV15 combines with J gene TRBJ1-4; no DNA is available, so the TRBD1 call from TCRdb remains unchecked. There are 15 residues in the CDR3. Germline CDR1 LNHNV, CDR2 YYDKDF (reference sequence). The CDR3 is CATSRAGVTNEKLFF.

The chain recombines TRBV12-3 or TRBV12-4 with TRBJ2-1; TCRdb returns TRBD1, unconfirmable since there is no DNA. This CDR3 comprises 15 residues. The CDR3 reads CASSFGQGASNEQFF.

The CDR3: CSVTGTGYEKLFF. The V and J genes are TRBV29-1 and TRBJ1-4; lacking DNA, the TRBD1 call made by TCRdb goes unchecked. Germline V gene lookup returns CDR1 SQVTM and CDR2 ANQGSEA. CDR3 length equals 13 residues. The full variable domain, rest sourced from reference TRBV29-1 and TRBJ1-4, is SAVISQKPSRDICQRGTSLTIQCQVDSQVTMMFWYRQQPGQSLTLIATANQGSEATYESGFVIDKFPISRPNLTFSTLTVSNMSPEDSSIYLCSVTGTGYEKLFFGSGTQLSVL.

The chain couples TRBV29-1 to TRBJ2-6; TCRdb's assignment of TRBD1 cannot be checked, as there is no DNA. Germline V CDR1 and CDR2: SQVTM, ANQGSEA. This CDR3 has 15 residues. The CDR3 region is CSYTGGARGANVLTF.

This rearrangement joins TRBV15 to TRBJ2-7; TCRdb picks TRBD1, but there is no DNA to check that call. The CDR3 sequence is 15 residues long. Germline values: CDR1 LNHNV, CDR2 YYDKDF (reference sequence). The CDR3 reads CATSRVDTKSYEQYF.